This TCR beta chain stems from a study of blood T cell repertoires in COVID-19. Study-level background: Nucleic acid was either cDNA or gDNA, and it came from T cells, B-cell-depleted T cells, or PBMCs.

The authors' processing: Cell counts per sample came from amplifying reference gene primers. Profiled with immunoSEQ multiplex PCR; TCRdb holds only in-frame clones, not every one. D and trimming were read from the DNA, whereas the V and J calls and clone size are those reported in that table. The sample carries approximately 150,000 clones, approximately 90% recorded once. CDR3 length: 13 residues. The germline CDR1 and CDR2 sequences are GTSNPN and SVGIG (reference sequence). Deletions cut 0 bases from V and 4 bases from J, with 9 bases between. The sequenced material came from peripheral blood. The rearrangement joins TRBV30 to TRBJ1-1, with D hard to call. This clonotype originated in a man between 18 and 35 years old with COVID-19, enrolled during active disease. CDR3 in DNA: TGTGCCTGGAGTGTACTCGGGAGCACTGAAGCTTTCTTT. It yields the protein CAWSVLGSTEAFF.